This is a list of T cell receptor beta chains from one sample in a study of T cells after yellow fever vaccination. TCRdb reanalysed the 5' RACE reads using MiXCR and keeps one entry per CDR3 protein. The table lists hundreds of thousands of distinct CDR3 sequences, 9% to 15% of them singletons. The material sequenced was PBMCs, taken on the day of the yellow fever booster vaccination. The receptors were gathered from a man between 25 and 39 years old who received the YFV17D yellow fever vaccine. The CDR3 runs from the conserved cysteine through the conserved F or W. Each record gives: clone size, V gene, J gene, D gene, CDR3 DNA, CDR3 protein. A D gene is named only where the DNA matches it firmly. The size entry is marked missing in some rows and otherwise reads once, few, many or a size class.

>.|TRBV12-3/TRBV12-4|TRBJ2-7|.
TGTGCCAGCAGTTCCACAGCTTTTCGAGGTACCTACGAGCAGTACTTC
CASSSTAFRGTYEQYF
>once|TRBV7-2|TRBJ2-7|.
TGTGCCAGCAGCTTCCCAGGGCCTTCGAGCTACGAGCAGTACTTC
CASSFPGPSSYEQYF
>few|TRBV18|TRBJ2-3|.
TGTGCCAGCTCACCCTCGGGACTTCAAAGCACAGATACGCAGTATTTT
CASSPSGLQSTDTQYF
>few|TRBV2|TRBJ2-5|.
TGTGCCAGCAGTGGTGGGGGACCTCAAGAGACCCAGTACTTC
CASSGGGPQETQYF
>few|TRBV12-3/TRBV12-4|TRBJ1-1|.
TGTGCCAGCAGTTTGACTCACAGGGCCGCCGAAGCTTTCTTT
CASSLTHRAAEAFF
>many|TRBV12-3/TRBV12-4|TRBJ2-1|.
TGTGCCAGCAGGGTAAGCTCCTACAATGAGCAGTTCTTC
CASRVSSYNEQFF
>many|TRBV7-2|TRBJ2-1|TRBD2
TGTGCCAGCAGCACCAGGACTAGCGGAAACAATGAGCAGTTCTTC
CASSTRTSGNNEQFF
>.|TRBV7-2|TRBJ1-5|.
TGTGCCAGCAGCTTTCCTGGACTTCTTTTTAGGCATTTT
CASSFPGLLFRHF
>few|TRBV7-8|TRBJ2-5|.
TGTGCCAGCAGCACGGACGGAGCGGCTCAGTACTTC
CASSTDGAAQYF
>.|TRBV5-6|TRBJ2-6|.
TGTGCCAGCAGCTCCACCCCGGGATATATTATCTCTGGGGCCAACGTCCTGACTTTC
CASSSTPGYIISGANVLTF
>few|TRBV4-2|TRBJ2-7|.
TGTGCCAGCAGCCAAAGTGGGGGATACGAGCAGTACTTC
CASSQSGGYEQYF